This entry lists 24 T cell receptor beta chains sequenced from one sample in a study of T-cell memory formation after mild COVID-19. TCRdb processed the 5' RACE reads anew with MiXCR; each CDR3 protein has one entry. This table holds under 650,000 distinct CDR3 sequences, approximately 19% found once. Sequenced sample: PBMCs or a T cell subset sorted from them (not recorded which). These receptors were collected from an adult woman who had mild COVID-19 (a few samples of this study predate the infection). Cell type and time point are not known.

CDR3 nucleotide sequence: TGTGCCAGCAGCGAGACGTCAGGGAATCAGCCCCAGCATTTT. Translation gives CASSETSGNQPQHF. This chain joins TRBV12-3 or TRBV12-4 and TRBJ1-5; D perhaps matches TRBD1 (5 bases). The germline V and J ends were trimmed by 6 bases and 4 bases, with 13 bases remaining between them. The CDR3 spans 14 residues.

This clonotype was seen only a few times. The chain has TRBV12-3 or TRBV12-4 and TRBJ1-2, with D possibly being TRBD1 (6 bases). V dropped 6 bases and J dropped 3 bases, with 14 bases sitting between them. The CDR3 contains 14 residues. Written as DNA, the CDR3 is TGTGCCAGCAGATACCGGGACACGTACTATGGCTACACCTTC. Protein product: CASRYRDTYYGYTF.

This clonotype was detected a few times. The chain links TRBV6-5 to TRBJ2-3; a weak D match, TRBD2 (6 bases). This CDR3 comprises 17 residues. Between the trimmed V and J ends, which lost 0 bases and 0 bases, there was a span of 13 bases. Germline loops: CDR1 MNHEY, CDR2 SVGAGI. In nucleotides, the CDR3 is TGTGCCAGCAGTTACTCGAATCTGGCGGGGAGCACAGATACGCAGTATTTT. Translated: CASSYSNLAGSTDTQYF.

This clonotype was seen more than once but under ten times. V is TRBV6-1 and J is TRBJ2-7, with a weak D call TRBD1 (6 bases). CDR3 length equals 14 residues. Trimming took off 9 bases at V and 1 base at J, with 16 bases between the two ends. The V gene's germline CDR1 is MNHNS and CDR2 SASEGT. The DNA for the CDR3 is TGTGCCAGTTCCGGACAGAGCGATTCCTACGAGCAGTACTTC. Amino acid sequence: CASSGQSDSYEQYF.

This clonotype was seen repeatedly, ten times or more. The rearrangement links TRBV12-3 or TRBV12-4 to TRBJ1-5; 9 bases map to TRBD1. The trim removed 2 bases at V and 7 bases at J, leaving 3 bases unmatched. The CDR3 sequence is 14 residues long. CDR3 protein: CASSLSGQGQPQHF. The CDR3, as DNA: TGTGCCAGCAGTTTATCTGGACAGGGGCAGCCCCAGCATTTT.

The genes are TRBV5-1 and TRBJ2-7, with 10 bases matching TRBD2. Germline loops: CDR1 SGHRS, CDR2 YFSETQ. This CDR3 is 17 amino acids long. Losses at the gene ends were 0 bases for V and 2 bases for J; bases not matched to a gene: 8. The CDR3 reads CASSLGTSGRFTYEQYF. The CDR3 DNA reads as TGCGCCAGCAGCTTGGGGACTAGCGGTCGTTTCACCTACGAGCAGTACTTC.

This clonotype was recorded a few times. The rearrangement joins TRBV5-4 to TRBJ2-3; TRBD2 matches 8 bases. Trimming took 4 bases from V and 3 from J; bases not matched to a gene: 13. CDR1 is SGHNT and CDR2 is YYREEE in the germline V gene (reference sequence). This CDR3 spans 17 amino acids. The CDR3 loop reads CASSAPRVSGETDTQYF. CDR3 nucleotides: TGTGCCAGCAGCGCCCCTCGAGTTAGCGGGGAAACAGATACGCAGTATTTT.

This rearrangement joins TRBV6-5 to TRBJ2-1; 12 nucleotides line up with TRBD2. Looked up from germline, CDR1 is MNHEY and CDR2 is SVGAGI. The CDR3 totals 15 residues. J was trimmed by 10 bases and V by 0 bases; bases with no gene match: 4. This CDR3 reads CASSYSWLAGGEQFF. CDR3 nucleotides: TGTGCCAGCAGTTACTCGTGGCTAGCGGGAGGGGAGCAGTTCTTC.

The sample holds many counts of this clonotype. This chain connects TRBV4-2 to TRBJ1-1; D gene ambiguous. Deletions cut 0 bases from V and 1 base from J, with 6 bases between. The length of the CDR3 is 14 residues. Germline loops: CDR1 LGHNA, CDR2 YNFKEQ. The CDR3 DNA follows: TGTGCCAGCAGCCAAGATTCCCGGAACACTGAAGCTTTCTTT. Translation: CASSQDSRNTEAFF.

This clonotype turned up a few times. The chain links TRBV4-1 to TRBJ2-3; no clear D. The germline V gene has CDR1 MGHRA and CDR2 YSYEKL. This CDR3 comprises 12 residues. V was trimmed by 1 base and J by 7 bases, leaving 6 bases between them. The CDR3 loop is CASSQVANTQYF. The CDR3 DNA reads as TGCGCCAGCAGCCAAGTGGCAAATACGCAGTATTTT.

In this sample, this clonotype turned up a few times. The V and J genes are TRBV12-3 or TRBV12-4 and TRBJ2-6; TRBD1 is a possible D gene (8 bases). This CDR3 has 18 residues. The V end was cut by 5 bases, the J end by 0 bases, with 17 bases between. The CDR3 DNA reads as TGTGCCAGCAGTCCCAGGACAGGGAGGGGCTCTGGGGCCAACGTCCTGACTTTC. It specifies CASSPRTGRGSGANVLTF.

This clonotype was recorded a few times. The chain has TRBV6-5 and TRBJ2-3; possible D gene TRBD2, 5 bases. Between the trimmed V and J ends, which lost 2 bases and 2 bases, there was a span of 8 bases. In germline, CDR1 is MNHEY, CDR2 SVGAGI. This CDR3 region has 14 residues. The CDR3 loop is CASSYGSFTDTQYF. The CDR3 region has the DNA TGTGCCAGCAGTTACGGGAGTTTCACAGATACGCAGTATTTT.

This chain links TRBV24-1 with TRBJ1-1, with D possibly TRBD1 on 5 matching bases. CDR1 is KGHDR and CDR2 is SFDVKD in the germline V gene. V lost 4 bases and J 7 bases, leaving 6 bases between the germline ends. This CDR3 contains 11 residues. The CDR3 nucleotides are TGTGCCACCAGTGAGGGGGTTGAAGCTTTCTTT. It codes for CATSEGVEAFF.

This clonotype was observed a handful of times. This CDR3 is CSVSGDSYEQYF. The CDR3 nucleotides read TGCAGCGTTAGTGGGGATTCCTACGAGCAGTACTTC. This rearrangement joins TRBV29-1 to TRBJ2-7; no clear D gene. The V end was cut by 5 bases, the J end by 1 base, with 9 bases between. CDR3 size: 12 residues. In germline, CDR1 is SQVTM, CDR2 ANQGSEA.

The genes are TRBV7-6 and TRBJ1-1; D remains unclear. V was clipped by 0 bases and J by 4 bases, with 12 bases between them. The CDR3 extends over 15 amino acids. Germline CDR1 is SGHVS and CDR2 is FNYEAQ. This CDR3 is CASSLARGGGTEAFF. CDR3 nucleotide sequence: TGTGCCAGCAGCTTAGCGCGGGGAGGCGGCACTGAAGCTTTCTTT. The full variable domain, completed using reference TRBV7-6 and TRBJ1-1, is GAGVSQSPRYKVTKRGQDVALRCDPISGHVSLYWYRQALGQGPEFLTYFNYEAQQDKSGLPNDRFSAERPEGSISTLTIQRTEQRDSAMYRCASSLARGGGTEAFFGQGTRLTVV.

This clonotype came up a few times. V and J are TRBV7-3 and TRBJ2-3, with D maybe TRBD1 (6 bases). Germline V gene data show CDR1 as SGHTA and CDR2 as FQGTGA. The CDR3 is 14 residues long. V was cut by 2 bases and J by 5 bases, with 11 bases left in between. CDR3 sequence (DNA): TGTGCCAGCAGCTTAGCCAGGGGCGGAGATACGCAGTATTTT. This translates into CASSLARGGDTQYF.

This chain links TRBV6-6 with TRBJ2-1, with D possibly TRBD1 on 7 matching bases. CDR1 is MNHNY, CDR2 SVGAGI, per germline (reference sequence). V was cut by 2 bases and J by 3 bases, with 11 bases left in between. The CDR3 has 15 residues. CDR3 sequence reads: CASSYGQGGYNEQFF. For the CDR3, the DNA is TGTGCCAGCAGTTACGGTCAGGGGGGCTACAATGAGCAGTTCTTC.

The chain has TRBV4-1 and TRBJ1-2; 7 bases are a match to TRBD1. Looked up from germline, CDR1 is MGHRA and CDR2 is YSYEKL. J was trimmed by 1 base and V by 2 bases; bases with no gene match: 7. This CDR3 is 16 amino acids long. The CDR3 DNA reads as TGCGCCAGCAGCCAATCACGGGACAGTTTTAACTATGGCTACACCTTC. As protein: CASSQSRDSFNYGYTF.

This clonotype was detected only a few times. The chain joins TRBV5-6 to TRBJ2-7; TRBD1 aligns across 7 bases. Germline V gene data show CDR1 as SGHDT and CDR2 as YYEEEE. The J segment lost 2 bases and the V segment lost 4 bases, leaving 12 bases of the junction unmatched. The CDR3 consists of 16 residues. CDR3 DNA: TGTGCCAGCAGCCCTAATCTCGGGACAGAAGCCTACGAGCAGTACTTC. As protein: CASSPNLGTEAYEQYF.

The table lists this clonotype with a few counts. The rearrangement uses TRBV6-4 and TRBJ2-7; a possible D gene is TRBD2 (5 bases). The CDR3 is 13 residues long. V lost 3 bases and J lost 4, with 10 bases in between. CDR1 is MRHNA, CDR2 SNTAGT, per germline. The CDR3 nucleotides are TGTGCCAGCAGTGAACAACGCGGGTACGAGCAGTACTTC. Translated: CASSEQRGYEQYF.

This clonotype turned up a few times. The rearrangement uses TRBV9 and TRBJ2-7, with D possibly matching TRBD2 (5 bases). Germline V gene sequence: CDR1 SGDLS, CDR2 YYNGEE. CDR3 length: 15 amino acids. With 1 base removed from V and 3 bases from J, the gap between germline ends came to 14 bases. As DNA, the CDR3 is TGTGCCAGCAGCGTATCAGGACTCGATGGCTACGAGCAGTACTTC. This codes for CASSVSGLDGYEQYF.

A remark on this clonotype: One end of the junction fails to match germline, which may point to a read error. The CDR3 coding sequence is TGTGACAGCAGGGCCTTCGACAGGGGGCCGTATGGGCAGTACTTC. Translated: CDSRAFDRGPYGQYF. This chain uses TRBV27 with TRBJ2-7; the match to TRBD1 covers 10 bases. Germline CDR1 MNHEY, CDR2 SMNVEV (reference sequence). The length of the CDR3 is 15 residues.

In its sample, this clonotype was seen a few times. For the CDR3, the DNA is TGTGCCAGCAGCTCCACAGGGGCTCTAGGCTACACCTTC. Amino acid sequence: CASSSTGALGYTF. The rearrangement uses TRBV2 and TRBJ1-2; 7 nucleotides line up with TRBD1. This CDR3 has 13 amino acids. Germline-derived CDR1 and CDR2 are SNHLY and FYNNEI. Germline trimming cut 6 bases from V and 8 bases from J; bases unmatched to any gene: 9.

The chain uses TRBV30 and TRBJ1-5, with a weak D call TRBD1 (6 bases). V lost 1 base, J lost 2 bases, and 15 bases lay in between. Looked up from germline, CDR1 is GTSNPN and CDR2 is SVGIG (reference sequence). This CDR3 is built from 16 residues. CDR3 bases: TGTGCCTGGAGTGGGAGCAGGGGATACGGCAATCAGCCCCAGCATTTT. This sequence encodes CAWSGSRGYGNQPQHF. The variable domain in full, completed from reference TRBV30 and TRBJ1-5, reads SQTIHQWPATLVQPVGSPLSLECTVEGTSNPNLYWYRQAAGRGLQLLFYSVGIGQISSEVPQNLSASRPQDRQFILSSKKLLLSDSGFYLCAWSGSRGYGNQPQHFGDGTRLSIL.